The clone carrying this T cell receptor (beta chain) was detected a few times. What it recognizes is unknown. This record comes from a study of T cells after yellow fever vaccination. V dropped 4 bases and J dropped 2; count of bases not matched to a gene: 11. The CDR3 runs to 16 residues. Germline CDR1 KGHSH, CDR2 LQKENI. By 5'RACE template switching, TCR cDNA was produced, with a universal primer site and UMIs added in the process. From the 5' RACE reads, TCRdb called clonotypes with MiXCR, one entry per CDR3 protein. The sample includes a few hundred thousand distinct CDR3 sequences, around 6.4% of them seen just once. Overall study results and limits: Though weaker, the secondary response peaked faster, on day 5 versus 15. In post-booster samples, most primary-vaccination clones reappeared (under 98% CD4, roughly 88% CD8).

The TCR was taken from a man aged 25 to 40 who received the YFV17D yellow fever vaccine. Sequenced here: PBMCs, sampled 5 days after the yellow fever booster vaccination. The chain couples TRBV18 to TRBJ2-7; 7 positions agree with TRBD1. The CDR3 loop is CASSQSGRGMTYEQYF. In DNA form, the CDR3 reads TGTGCCAGCTCACAAAGCGGCAGGGGGATGACCTACGAGCAGTACTTC. Variable domain in full (rest from reference TRBV18 and TRBJ2-7): NAGVMQNPRHLVRRRGQEARLRCSPMKGHSHVYWYRQLPEEGLKFMVYLQKENIIDESGMPKERFSAEFPKEGPSILRIQQVVRGDSAAYFCASSQSGRGMTYEQYFGPGTRLTVT.